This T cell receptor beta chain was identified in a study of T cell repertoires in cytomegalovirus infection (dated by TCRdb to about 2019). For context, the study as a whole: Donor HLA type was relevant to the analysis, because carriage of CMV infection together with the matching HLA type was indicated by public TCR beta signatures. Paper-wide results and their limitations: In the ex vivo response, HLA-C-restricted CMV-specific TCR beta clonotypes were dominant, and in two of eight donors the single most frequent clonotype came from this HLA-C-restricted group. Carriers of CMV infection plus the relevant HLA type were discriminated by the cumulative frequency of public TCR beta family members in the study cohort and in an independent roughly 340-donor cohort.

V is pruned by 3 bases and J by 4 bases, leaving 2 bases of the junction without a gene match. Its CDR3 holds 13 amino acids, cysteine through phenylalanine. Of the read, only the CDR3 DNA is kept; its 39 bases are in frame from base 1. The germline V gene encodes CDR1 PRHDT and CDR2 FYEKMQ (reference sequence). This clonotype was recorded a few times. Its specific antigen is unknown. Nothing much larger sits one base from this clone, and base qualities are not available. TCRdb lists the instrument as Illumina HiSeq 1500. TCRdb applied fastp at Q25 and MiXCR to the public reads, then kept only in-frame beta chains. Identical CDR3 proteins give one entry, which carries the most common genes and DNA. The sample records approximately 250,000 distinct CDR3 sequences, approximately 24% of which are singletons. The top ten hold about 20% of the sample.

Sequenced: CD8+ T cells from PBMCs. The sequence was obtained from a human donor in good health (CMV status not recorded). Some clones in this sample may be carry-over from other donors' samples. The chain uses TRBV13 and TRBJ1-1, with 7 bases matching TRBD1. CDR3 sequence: CASSLGQLTEAFF. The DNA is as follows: TGTGCCAGCAGCTTGGGACAGCTCACTGAAGCTTTCTTT.